This T cell receptor beta chain was identified during a study of beta chain features in type 1 diabetes. Comment on this clone: Its cognate antigen is unknown.

CD4+ cells of the naive, central memory, regulatory and stem cell-like memory types were sorted via CD45RO/CCR7/CD25/CD127/CD95/CD27. Study-level points and caveats: TCRB CDR3s were moderately but significantly shorter in Type 1 diabetes patients in all four CD4+ subsets.

The isolated RNA, all of it, was reverse transcribed, so expressed TCRB transcripts were what got sequenced. The data were produced by immunoSEQ multiplex PCR, yet TCRdb's version contains in-frame clones alone and is incomplete. Of approximately 250,000 clones detected, about a tenth appear once; the ten largest clones hold over 0.015%. Germline CDR1 reads SGHAT; CDR2 reads FQDESV (reference sequence). The CDR3 consists of 17 residues. V shed 5 bases and J 3 bases; nucleotides not matched to a gene: 11. The TCR comes from a man younger than 45 with type 1 diabetes. The source material was naive CD4+ T cells from blood. The gene calls are TRBV11-1 and TRBJ2-2; TRBD2 matches at 8 bases. Written as DNA, the CDR3 is TGTGCCAGCAGCCCGGGAGGGAGGGGTCAAGACACCGGGGAGCTGTTTTTT. Translated: CASSPGGRGQDTGELFF. Supplemented by reference TRBV11-1 and TRBJ2-2, the full variable domain reads EAEVAQSPRYKITEKSQAVAFWCDPISGHATLYWYRQILGQGPELLVQFQDESVVDDSQLPKDRFSAERLKGVDSTLKIQPAELGDSAMYLCASSPGGRGQDTGELFFGEGSRLTVL.